The 20 T cell receptor beta chains listed next were all sequenced from one sample in a study of blood T cells in healthy people across ages. Using a J-beta primer mix together with a sample-barcoded 5' primer, a second PCR was run for 7 to 11 cycles. MiXCR, run by TCRdb on the 5' RACE reads, gives a single entry per CDR3 protein. The data contain hundreds of thousands of distinct CDR3 sequences, 45% to 70% of them singletons. Sequencing was done on a sample of blood. The source of these receptors is a man aged 35-49 years in good health.

The V and J genes are TRBV20-1 and TRBJ2-7, with 9 positions matching TRBD1. V was clipped by 0 bases and J by 2 bases; unmatched bases: 11. Looked up from germline, CDR1 is DFQATT and CDR2 is SNEGSKA (reference sequence). There are 17 residues in the CDR3. CDR3 residues: CSARDPATDRGTYEQYF. The CDR3, as DNA: TGCAGTGCTAGAGATCCGGCCACGGACAGGGGAACCTACGAGCAGTACTTC.

The V gene is TRBV24-1, the J gene TRBJ2-3; 8 bases line up with TRBD1. Germline V CDR1 and CDR2: KGHDR, SFDVKD. The CDR3 is made up of 15 amino acids. V shed 3 bases and J 4 bases; nucleotides not matched to a gene: 5. The CDR3 sequence: CATSDRGQGPDTQYF. The CDR3 DNA reads TGTGCCACCAGTGATCGTGGACAGGGCCCAGATACGCAGTATTTT.

This clonotype showed up just a few times. The chain joins TRBV12-3 or TRBV12-4 to TRBJ2-2; 7 bases match TRBD1. The junction had 8 bases not matched to a gene; V was cut back by 7 bases and J by 6 bases. The length of the CDR3 is 14 residues. CDR3 in DNA: TGTGCCAGCACCCAAACAGGGGTTGCCGGGGAGCTGTTTTTT. This gives the protein CASTQTGVAGELFF.

The chain combines TRBV25-1 with TRBJ2-3; TRBD2 might be the D (6 bases). CDR1 and CDR2 (germline): MGHDK, SYGVNS. The CDR3 is made up of 12 amino acids. V shed 4 bases and J shed 14 bases, with 16 bases lying between them. CDR3: CASSVHGSDAYF. The CDR3, as DNA: TGTGCCAGCAGTGTTCACGGGAGTGACGCGTATTTT.

This chain uses TRBV7-2 with TRBJ1-3; 7 nucleotides align to TRBD1. With V trimmed by 1 base and J by 0 bases, 15 bases remained unmatched. Germline assignment: CDR1 SGHTA and CDR2 FQGNSA. The CDR3 totals 20 residues. The CDR3 DNA reads as TGTGCCAGCAGCTTAGGCGGGGGAGACAGGGCCTTCCTCTCTGGAAACACCATATATTTT. Translating it yields CASSLGGGDRAFLSGNTIYF.

The V and J genes are TRBV5-1 and TRBJ2-7, with 8 nucleotides matching TRBD2. CDR1 is SGHRS and CDR2 is YFSETQ in the germline V gene. The length of the CDR3 is 14 residues. The junction had 5 bases not matched to a gene; V was cut back by 4 bases and J by 2 bases. CDR3 DNA sequence: TGCGCCAGCAGCCTCACTAGCGGCCCCTACGAGCAGTACTTC. The encoded protein is CASSLTSGPYEQYF.

The chain uses TRBV6-5 and TRBJ1-1; D is undetermined. This CDR3 is 14 amino acids long. Germline V gene lookup returns CDR1 MNHEY and CDR2 SVGAGI. The V end was cut by 5 bases, the J end by 1 base, with 11 bases between. CDR3 DNA sequence: TGTGCCAGCAGTCGGAGGGCCGCGAACACTGAAGCTTTCTTT. It specifies CASSRRAANTEAFF.

As for this clonotype: The junction does not match germline at one end; this may be a read error. CDR3 region: CAGSPVAGATNEQFF. CDR3 sequence (DNA): TGTGCCGGCAGTCCAGTAGCGGGAGCAACCAATGAGCAGTTCTTC. This rearrangement joins TRBV6-6 to TRBJ2-1; TRBD2 aligns across 9 bases. Germline lookup yields CDR1 MNHNY and CDR2 SVGAGI (reference sequence). The CDR3 length is 15 residues.

This clonotype was seen ten or more times. DNA of the CDR3: TGCGCCAGCAGCGCGCTTGAGTTTAGAAAAGAGACCCAGTACTTC. This gives the protein CASSALEFRKETQYF. V is TRBV5-1 and J is TRBJ2-5; D is unclear. Trimming stripped 4 bases from V and 3 bases from J, with 16 bases between. Germline CDR1 reads SGHRS; CDR2 reads YFSETQ. The CDR3 has 15 amino acids.

This clonotype has a single count. This sequence joins TRBV7-8 and TRBJ2-7, with D maybe TRBD1 (6 bases). Germline-derived CDR1 and CDR2 are SGHVS and FQNEAQ. The CDR3 length is 16 residues. Trimming pared 5 bases from V and 1 base from J, leaving 18 bases between. CDR3 coding DNA: TGTGCCAGCAGCCCCTCGCCGGGGACAACTTCCTACGAGCAGTACTTC. This gives the protein CASSPSPGTTSYEQYF.

This clonotype was recorded a few times. The chain employs TRBV29-1 and TRBJ2-5, with D tentatively TRBD2 (5 bases). Trimming pared 0 bases from V and 2 bases from J, leaving 10 bases between. Per germline, CDR1 SQVTM and CDR2 ANQGSEA. This CDR3 spans 14 amino acids. DNA of the CDR3: TGCAGCGTTGAAGATACGGGATCTCAAGAGACCCAGTACTTC. The encoded protein is CSVEDTGSQETQYF.

DNA of the CDR3: TGTGCCAGCAGCTCAGGGGAGGTAGTCCACGAGCAGTACTTC. Translated, it gives CASSSGEVVHEQYF. The rearrangement uses TRBV7-6 and TRBJ2-7; perhaps D is TRBD1 or TRBD2 (6 bases each). The V gene's germline CDR1 is SGHVS and CDR2 FNYEAQ. This CDR3 comprises 14 residues. V dropped 4 bases and J dropped 5 bases, with 15 bases sitting between them. The complete variable domain, with remaining parts taken from reference TRBV7-6 and TRBJ2-7, reads GAGVSQSPRYKVTKRGQDVALRCDPISGHVSLYWYRQALGQGPEFLTYFNYEAQQDKSGLPNDRFSAERPEGSISTLTIQRTEQRDSAMYRCASSSGEVVHEQYFGPGTRLTVT.

Only a few counts were recorded for this clonotype. The chain combines TRBV29-1 with TRBJ2-3, with 14 bases aligning to TRBD2. This CDR3 comprises 17 residues. The V and J ends lost 8 bases and 5 bases, in that order; junction bases with no gene match: 15. The V gene's germline CDR1 is SQVTM and CDR2 ANQGSEA. The DNA of the CDR3 is TGCAGCCCTAGAGGGGGACTAGCGGGGGTTTATGGAGATACGCAGTATTTT. It is translated as CSPRGGLAGVYGDTQYF.

This chain uses TRBV20-1 with TRBJ2-1, with 9 bases lining up with TRBD2. This CDR3 spans 15 amino acids. CDR1 is DFQATT, CDR2 SNEGSKA, per germline (reference sequence). The trim removed 6 bases at V and 6 bases at J, leaving 12 bases unmatched. CDR3 nucleotides: TGCAGTGCGCCGACCGTAGCGGGAGTCGGCAATGAGCAGTTCTTC. Protein product: CSAPTVAGVGNEQFF.

The rearrangement joins TRBV5-1 to TRBJ2-1; the D gene could be TRBD1 or TRBD2 (6 bases each). Trimming took off 6 bases at V and 2 bases at J, with 15 bases between the two ends. The CDR3 extends over 15 amino acids. Germline-derived CDR1 and CDR2 are SGHRS and YFSETQ. The CDR3 coding sequence is TGCGCCAGCACCCAAATAGGGGGGACCTACAATGAGCAGTTCTTC. Translation gives CASTQIGGTYNEQFF. The full variable domain, rest sourced from reference TRBV5-1 and TRBJ2-1, is KAGVTQTPRYLIKTRGQQVTLSCSPISGHRSVSWYQQTPGQGLQFLFEYFSETQRNKGNFPGRFSGRQFSNSRSEMNVSTLELGDSALYLCASTQIGGTYNEQFFGPGTRLTVL.

This clonotype showed up just once. J is TRBJ2-5 and V is TRBV13, with unresolved D. The J call may not be correct, given that the DNA end is closer to TRBJ2-7. This CDR3 comprises 14 residues. Per germline, CDR1 PRHDT and CDR2 FYEKMQ (reference sequence). This CDR3 reads CASSFRGSSVEQYF. DNA of the CDR3: TGTGCCAGCAGCTTCAGAGGATCTTCGGTCGAGCAGTACTTC.

This clonotype has a handful of counts. V gene TRBV27 combines with J gene TRBJ2-4, with 7 bases that match TRBD1. With the DNA end fitting TRBJ2-7 better, the J assignment may be wrong. Germline-derived CDR1 and CDR2 are MNHEY and SMNVEV (reference sequence). The CDR3 covers 16 residues. This CDR3 is CASSPSQGQRFYEQYF. The CDR3 DNA reads as TGTGCCAGCAGCCCGTCCCAGGGACAGAGATTCTACGAGCAGTACTTC.

The chain has TRBV29-1 and TRBJ2-3; 14 bases agree with TRBD2. V gave up 7 bases and J gave up 5 bases; unmatched junction bases: 2. This CDR3 comprises 13 residues. CDR1 is SQVTM and CDR2 is ANQGSEA in the germline V gene. CDR3 DNA: TGCAGCGGAGGACTAGCGGGAGGAGATACGCAGTATTTT. Its translation: CSGGLAGGDTQYF.

J is TRBJ2-7 and V is TRBV28; TRBD1 or TRBD2 may be the D gene (5 bases each). Germline V lookup: CDR1 MDHEN, CDR2 SYDVKM. CDR3 size: 10 residues. Trimming left V 8 bases short and J 12 bases short, with 14 bases between. The CDR3: CASGTTPRYF. The CDR3 DNA is TGTGCCAGCGGGACGACTCCGAGGTACTTC.

The V and J genes are TRBV20-1 and TRBJ1-5; D is undetermined. From germline, CDR1 is DFQATT and CDR2 SNEGSKA (reference sequence). This CDR3 comprises 10 residues. Trimming cost V 6 bases and J 7 bases, with 7 bases left between them. CDR3 nucleotide sequence: TGCAGTGCCGGAGGACAGCCCCAGCATTTT. This gives the protein CSAGGQPQHF.